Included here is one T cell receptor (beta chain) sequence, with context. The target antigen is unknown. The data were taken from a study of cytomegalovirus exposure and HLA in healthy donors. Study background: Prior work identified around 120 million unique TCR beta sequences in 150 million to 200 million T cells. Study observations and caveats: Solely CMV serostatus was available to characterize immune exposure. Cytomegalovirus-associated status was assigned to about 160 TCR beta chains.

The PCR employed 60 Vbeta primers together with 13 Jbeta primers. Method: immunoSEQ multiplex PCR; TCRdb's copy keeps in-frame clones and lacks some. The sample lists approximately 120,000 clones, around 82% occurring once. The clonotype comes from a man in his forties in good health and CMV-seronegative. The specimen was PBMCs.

The CDR3 nucleotides are TGCGCCAGCAGCCAAATGCAGGGCCCTACCTACGAGCAGTACTTC. This translates into CASSQMQGPTYEQYF. V is TRBV4-3 and J is TRBJ2-5, with D tentatively TRBD1 (5 bases). The J call is uncertain, as TRBJ2-7 better fits the DNA end. This CDR3 spans 15 amino acids. CDR1 is LGHNA and CDR2 is YSLEER in the germline V gene.